The text below deals with one T cell receptor (beta chain). CDR3 length: 16 amino acids. V gave up 4 bases and J gave up 4 bases, with 14 bases separating them. Germline V gene sequence: CDR1 LGHNA, CDR2 YSLEER. The data originate from a study of blood T cell repertoires in COVID-19. Across the whole study: PBMCs, B-cell-depleted T cells, or T cells provided the cDNA or gDNA that made up the material.

Measured with immunoSEQ multiplex PCR; TCRdb has only the in-frame clones, and not every one. Of under 100,000 clones listed, around 81% were seen once; the top ten hold 12%. This chain links TRBV4-3 with TRBJ2-6; maybe TRBD2 (5 bases). The sample was peripheral blood. The sequence derives from a woman aged 70-85 years with active or convalescent COVID-19. CDR3 residues: CASSPASPGGANVLTF. Written as DNA, the CDR3 is TGCGCCAGCAGCCCAGCTAGTCCGGGAGGGGCCAACGTCCTGACTTTC.